The rows below give T cell receptor beta chains drawn from one sample of a study of radiotherapy plus CTLA-4 blockade in lung cancer. Here immunoSEQ multiplex PCR was the method, and the copy in TCRdb shows in-frame clones only, minus some. The sample lists about 45,000 clones, 63% occurring once. The source material was peripheral blood, sampled from a patient treated with radiotherapy plus ipilimumab. The receptors were gathered from a human donor with non-small cell lung cancer who had a partial response to radiotherapy plus ipilimumab. CDR3s include the opening cysteine and the closing phenylalanine or tryptophan. The D gene is left open where the match is weak. Only some rows state a clone size, as once, few, many or a class for expanded clones.

D gene	clone size	J gene	V gene	CDR3 protein	CDR3 DNA
TRBD2	NA	TRBJ2-2	TRBV10-1	CASSVWREAGELFF	TGCGCCAGCAGTGTATGGCGGGAGGCCGGGGAGCTGTTTTTT
NA	once	TRBJ1-1	TRBV6-1	CASSGPITRGRTEAFF	TGTGCCAGCAGTGGCCCCATTACAAGGGGTAGGACTGAAGCTTTCTTT
TRBD1	once	TRBJ1-2	TRBV6-1	CASSGQPDLNGYTF	TGTGCCAGCTCGGGACAGCCCGACCTGAATGGCTACACCTTC
NA	few	TRBJ1-1	TRBV10-3	CAISESVGAEAFF	TGTGCCATCAGTGAGTCCGTCGGGGCTGAAGCTTTCTTT
NA	NA	TRBJ2-7	TRBV9	CASSRSRASYPYEQYF	TGTGCCAGCAGCCGTAGTAGAGCTAGCTATCCCTACGAGCAGTACTTC
TRBD2	NA	TRBJ2-1	TRBV18	CASSLPGLAGPLEQFF	TGTGCCAGCTCACTCCCGGGACTAGCGGGGCCACTGGAGCAGTTCTTC
TRBD1	once	TRBJ2-1	TRBV7-9	CASSLGTGSYNEQFF	TGTGCCAGCAGCTTGGGGACAGGGAGCTACAATGAGCAGTTCTTC
NA	few	TRBJ1-2	TRBV30	CAWRTQTDYKYGYTF	TGTGCCTGGAGGACCCAGACAGATTACAAGTATGGCTACACCTTC
NA	NA	TRBJ2-7	TRBV7-2	CASSPRSHEQYF	TGTGCCAGCAGCCCCCGGTCCCACGAGCAGTACTTC
NA	NA	TRBJ2-7	TRBV5-1	CASAYPGSSYEQYF	TGCGCCAGCGCCTATCCGGGTAGCTCCTACGAGCAGTACTTC
TRBD1	NA	TRBJ1-2	TRBV6-5	CASSYGQGSRPYGYTF	TGTGCCAGCAGCTACGGACAGGGATCCCGACCATATGGCTACACCTTC
TRBD1	NA	TRBJ1-2	TRBV9	CASSGGYRDTTGGYTF	TGTGCCAGCAGCGGGGGTTACAGGGATACGACAGGGGGCTACACCTTC
TRBD2	NA	TRBJ2-1	TRBV14	CASSQVAGGPVEQFF	TGTGCCAGCAGCCAAGTAGCGGGAGGGCCTGTTGAGCAGTTCTTC
NA	NA	TRBJ2-3	TRBV7-9	CASSPPGYGTDTQYF	TGTGCCAGCAGCCCTCCGGGGTACGGCACAGATACGCAGTATTTT
TRBD1	NA	TRBJ2-5	TRBV18	CASSPLSAGGRGQETQYF	TGTGCCAGCTCACCATTGTCGGCAGGGGGCCGTGGACAAGAGACCCAGTACTTC
NA	NA	TRBJ2-5	TRBV7-7	CASSLAPREETQYF	TGTGCTAGCAGCTTAGCCCCTAGAGAAGAGACCCAGTACTTC
NA	NA	TRBJ2-1	TRBV29-1	CSVEDRRSSYNEQFF	TGCAGCGTTGAAGATCGGAGGTCCTCCTACAATGAGCAGTTCTTC
TRBD1	NA	TRBJ1-2	TRBV7-2	CASSEGQGVGYGYTF	TGTGCCAGCAGCGAGGGACAGGGGGTTGGCTATGGCTACACCTTC
TRBD1	NA	TRBJ1-1	TRBV5-1	CASSLGQGVNTEAFF	TGCGCCAGCAGCTTGGGACAGGGGGTGAACACTGAAGCTTTCTTT
TRBD2	NA	TRBJ2-1	TRBV7-8	CASSLVRASGRGVYNEQFF	TGTGCCAGCAGCTTAGTAAGGGCTAGCGGGAGAGGAGTTTACAATGAGCAGTTCTTC
TRBD1	NA	TRBJ1-2	TRBV5-4	CASSLAGDRRYGYTF	TGTGCCAGCAGCTTGGCCGGGGACAGACGATATGGCTACACCTTC
NA	NA	TRBJ2-5	TRBV6-1	CASSETGVAQYF	TGTGCCAGCAGTGAAACGGGAGTGGCCCAGTACTTC
NA	few	TRBJ2-3	TRBV11-2	CASSLEVRTDTQYF	TGTGCCAGCAGCTTAGAAGTGAGGACAGATACGCAGTATTTT
NA	NA	TRBJ2-5	TRBV5-1	CASSLVGGPAASKETQYF	TGCGCCAGCAGCTTGGTGGGGGGGCCTGCCGCATCGAAAGAGACCCAGTACTTC
NA	NA	TRBJ1-2	TRBV18	CASSPPDLGLSSRTF	TGTGCCAGCTCACCACCGGATCTGGGCCTCTCCTCTCGGACCTTC
NA	NA	TRBJ1-6	TRBV18	CASSPQGDSPLHF	TGTGCCAGCTCACCACAGGGGGATTCACCCCTCCACTTT
TRBD1	NA	TRBJ2-4	TRBV7-2	CASSFRDSGFDIQYF	TGTGCCAGCAGCTTTCGGGACAGTGGATTCGACATTCAGTACTTC
TRBD1	NA	TRBJ2-3	TRBV2	CASTPGDRDKNTQYF	TGTGCCTCCACCCCAGGGGACAGGGATAAGAATACGCAGTATTTT
TRBD2	NA	TRBJ2-3	TRBV7-3	CASSLRRGGATDTQYF	TGTGCCAGCAGCTTAAGGCGCGGGGGGGCTACAGATACGCAGTATTTT
TRBD1	NA	TRBJ2-1	TRBV10-2	CASSDRRGHEQFF	TGCGCCAGCAGTGATAGAAGGGGGCATGAGCAGTTCTTC
NA	NA	TRBJ1-5	TRBV15	CATSSTGPHQPQHF	TGTGCCACCAGCAGCACAGGTCCGCATCAGCCCCAGCATTTT
NA	NA	TRBJ2-5	TRBV11-3	CASSLAHSETQYF	TGTGCCAGCAGCTTAGCTCATAGTGAGACCCAGTACTTC
TRBD1	once	TRBJ1-2	TRBV18	CASSMGQGTSSLGGYTF	TGTGCCAGCTCAATGGGACAGGGAACGAGTAGTCTGGGCGGCTACACCTTC
NA	few	TRBJ1-5	TRBV16	CASSQTNSGITAGQPQHF	TGTGCCAGCAGCCAAACAAATTCTGGCATTACAGCAGGGCAGCCCCAGCATTTT
NA	NA	TRBJ2-5	TRBV7-9	CASSFSGAGTRETQYF	TGTGCCAGCAGCTTTAGTGGGGCCGGGACAAGGGAGACCCAGTACTTC
NA	NA	TRBJ2-2	TRBV6-5	CASSYPVTGELFF	TGTGCCAGCAGTTACCCGGTTACCGGGGAGCTGTTTTTT
NA	few	TRBJ2-2	TRBV18	CASSLEGGNTGELFF	TGTGCCAGCTCACTAGAAGGGGGAAACACCGGGGAGCTGTTTTTT
TRBD1	NA	TRBJ1-2	TRBV19	CASTRGQGTSFNYGYTF	TGTGCCAGTACCCGGGGACAGGGGACCTCATTTAACTATGGCTACACCTTC
TRBD2	NA	TRBJ2-3	TRBV5-1	CASSGGLAGVTDTQYF	TGCGCCAGCAGCGGGGGACTAGCGGGGGTAACAGATACGCAGTATTTT
TRBD1	NA	TRBJ2-7	TRBV7-9	CASSKDTGGTSYEQYF	TGTGCCAGCAGCAAGGATACAGGGGGCACCTCCTACGAGCAGTACTTC